These T cell receptor beta chains were read from a single sample in a study of T-cell reconstitution after alpha-beta-depleted transplantation in children. Each CDR3 protein is one row after TCRdb ran MiXCR on the PCR reads. The data show almost 600,000 distinct CDR3 sequences, roughly 27% seen once. Sequenced material: PBMCs, taken before TCRalphabeta/CD19-depleted stem cell transplant. Every receptor here comes from a boy under three years old with Wiskott-Aldrich syndrome, due to receive a stem cell transplant. CDR3s include the opening cysteine and the closing phenylalanine or tryptophan. D genes are given only for firm matches. Where a row states a size, it is once, few, many or the class of an expanded clone; other rows omit it.

NA,TRBV20-1,TRBJ2-5,NA,TGCAGTGCTAGAGATCCCGAAAGAGGGGAGACCCAGTACTTC,CSARDPERGETQYF
few,TRBV28,TRBJ2-1,NA,TGTGCCAGCAGTTTATCGGCTACAAACAATGAGCAGTTCTTC,CASSLSATNNEQFF
few,TRBV20-1,TRBJ2-5,TRBD2,TGCAGTGCTAGACCGGGACTAGAAGAGACCCAGTACTTC,CSARPGLEETQYF
few,TRBV12-3/TRBV12-4,TRBJ1-2,TRBD1,TGTGCCAGCAGTTACGGACAGGGGTTTGGCTACACCTTC,CASSYGQGFGYTF
few,TRBV7-9,TRBJ1-1,NA,TGTGCCAGCAGCCCGATAACCCAGGGCACTGAAGCTTTCTTT,CASSPITQGTEAFF
NA,TRBV6-1,TRBJ1-1,NA,TGTGCCAGCAGTCGGACTCCCGAAGCAGGTATCGGAGCTTTCTTT,CASSRTPEAGIGAFF
NA,TRBV20-1,TRBJ2-7,TRBD1,TGCAGTGCTAGAGGTACCGGGACAGCCTCCTACGAGCAGTACTTC,CSARGTGTASYEQYF
NA,TRBV10-3,TRBJ2-1,TRBD2,TGTGCCATCAGTGAGCGCGTAGCGGGAGGGCCCAATGAGCAGTTCTTC,CAISERVAGGPNEQFF
NA,TRBV20-1,TRBJ1-3,NA,TGCAGTGCTAGATTCGGGGGAAACACCATATATTTT,CSARFGGNTIYF
few,TRBV5-5,TRBJ1-4,NA,TGTGCCAGCAGCTACGACAGAGGAATCGAAAAACTGTTTTTT,CASSYDRGIEKLFF
few,TRBV9,TRBJ2-3,TRBD2,TGTGCCAGCAGCGTAGCAGCGGGAGGGCCGGGAGATACGCAGTATTTT,CASSVAAGGPGDTQYF